The next 3 T cell receptor beta chains were all read from a single sample in a study of shared clonotypes between healthy human individuals. Data came from immunoSEQ multiplex PCR; TCRdb stores just in-frame clones and leaves some out. The sample shows almost 700,000 clones, about 90% of them seen only once. CD45RO-negative CD8 cells positively selected for CCR7 made up the naive population, which excluded terminally differentiated effector memory CD45RA+ cells. The sequenced sample consisted of naive CD8+ T cells sorted from blood. The receptors were gathered from a man aged 25-45 years in good health.

The chain joins TRBV4-1 to TRBJ1-1; D is possibly TRBD1 (6 bases). The CDR3 runs 15 residues. With 4 bases removed from V and 0 bases from J, the gap between germline ends came to 12 bases. CDR1 is MGHRA and CDR2 is YSYEKL in the germline V gene. CDR3 in amino acids: CASSPVQGMNTEAFF. As DNA, the CDR3 is TGCGCCAGCAGCCCCGTTCAGGGGATGAACACTGAAGCTTTCTTT.

This chain joins TRBV4-1 and TRBJ1-1, with TRBD1 as a possible D gene (6 bases). V lost 4 bases to trimming and J lost 0 bases, with 18 bases between them. Germline V gene data show CDR1 as MGHRA and CDR2 as YSYEKL. The CDR3 loop spans 17 amino acids. This CDR3 reads CASSPRQAQHLNTEAFF. In nucleotides, the CDR3 is TGCGCCAGCAGCCCCCGACAGGCCCAACATCTGAACACTGAAGCTTTCTTT.

The CDR3 DNA reads TGTGCCAGCAGCTCCGGGACTAGGGGAGAGACCCAGTACTTC. As protein: CASSSGTRGETQYF. The chain links TRBV5-4 to TRBJ2-5, with TRBD2 matching 8 bases. Germline V gene data show CDR1 as SGHNT and CDR2 as YYREEE (reference sequence). The CDR3 extends over 14 amino acids. V shed 3 bases and J 4 bases; nucleotides not matched to a gene: 5.